This T cell receptor (beta chain) is drawn from a study of T-cell memory formation after mild COVID-19. TCRdb redid the calling of the 5' RACE reads with MiXCR, one entry per CDR3 protein. Among 200,000 to 300,000 distinct CDR3 sequences listed, over 15% were seen once. V was cut by 3 bases and J by 5 bases, with 23 bases left in between. Germline V gives CDR1 MNHEY, CDR2 SVGAGI. This CDR3 spans 17 amino acids. Sequencing was carried out using PBMCs or a T cell subset sorted from them (not recorded which). This clonotype was sampled from a man between 18 and 29 years old who had mild COVID-19 (a few samples of this study predate the infection). Cell type and time point are not known. The chain is built from TRBV6-5 and TRBJ2-7; tentative D call: TRBD2 (6 bases). In nucleotides, the CDR3 is TGTGCCAGCAGTTATACGGGAGAAGGCTCCTTGGGGGACGAGCAGTACTTC. Its translation is CASSYTGEGSLGDEQYF.